The rows below give T cell receptor beta chains drawn from one sample of a study of blood T cell repertoires in COVID-19. Here immunoSEQ multiplex PCR was the method, and the copy in TCRdb shows in-frame clones only, minus some. The data show some 120,000 clones, roughly four fifths seen once. Sequencing input: PBMCs or T cells enriched from blood (not recorded which). Receptor source: a man aged 30-40 years who had recovered from COVID-19. Each CDR3 is given with its conserved first and last residue.

CASSIGTGIYSPLHF	TRBJ1-6	TRBV6-2/TRBV6-3
CASSQFTLAGNRYGYTF	TRBJ1-2	TRBV3-1/TRBV3-2
CASRATGGAGNEQFF	TRBJ2-1	TRBV27
CASSVSSGRGQETQYF	TRBJ2-5	TRBV9
CASSPLLAGGRTGELFF	TRBJ2-2	TRBV7-9
CASSQDWHQETQYF	TRBJ2-5	TRBV3-1/TRBV3-2
CASRDRNNEQFF	TRBJ2-1	TRBV10-2
CASSSLMGGWRQPQHF	TRBJ1-5	TRBV21-1
CASSPKGGTVNYGYTF	TRBJ1-2	TRBV7-3
CASSPPGGSTDTQYF	TRBJ2-3	TRBV5-1